The clone carrying this T cell receptor (beta chain) showed up many times. Its antigen remains unidentified. CDR1 and CDR2 (germline): SSHAT, FNYEAQ (reference sequence). V gave up 5 bases and J gave up 0 bases; unmatched junction bases: 6. The CDR3 runs 18 residues. The use of genomic DNA as template underpinned the TCR beta VDJ and CDR3 profiling. Using its own MiXCR run on the reads, TCRdb lists one record per CDR3 protein. The sample lists hundreds of thousands of distinct CDR3 sequences, 55% to 75% occurring once. This specimen belongs to a study of CD8+CD57+ T cells in acquired aplastic anemia. Overall study context: Sorting CD4+ and CD8+ cells gave DNA averaging approximately 3 ug. As sequenced from healthy donors, CD4+ cells averaged about 10.8 million reads. Study findings and constraints: The study found no significant CD8+ Simpson's diversity difference between patients and controls. Patients shared just under 30 CD8+ CDR3 sequences with controls.

The sequencing sample was made of sorted CD4+, CD8+, or CD8+CD57+ T cells (not recorded which) from PBMCs. The TCR sequence derives from a human donor in good health, serving as a control. This sequence joins TRBV7-7 and TRBJ2-1; TRBD2 aligns across 14 bases. The CDR3 nucleotides read TGTGCCAGCAGCATGAGACTAGCGGGGGGGCCCTCCTACAATGAGCAGTTCTTC. It yields the protein CASSMRLAGGPSYNEQFF. Using reference TRBV7-7 and TRBJ2-1 for the parts outside the CDR3, the full variable domain is GAGVSQSPRYKVTKRGQDVTLRCDPISSHATLYWYQQALGQGPEFLTYFNYEAQPDKSGLPSDRFSAERPEGSISTLTIQRTEQRDSAMYRCASSMRLAGGPSYNEQFFGPGTRLTVL.